This entry is about one T cell receptor (beta chain). The clone's antigen remains unknown. Qualities for individual bases were not recorded, and no much larger clone is one base off. Including cysteine and phenylalanine, the CDR3 has 16 amino acids. Only the CDR3 part of the read is kept: 48 bases, read in frame from the first base. The germline V gene yields MNHEY for CDR1 and SVGAGI for CDR2. V and J lose 4 bases and 4 bases, and a span of 17 bases separates them. The data originate from a study of T cell responses to AZD1222 COVID-19 vaccine (dated by TCRdb to about 2021). For the wider study: AZD1222 recipients with second doses at about 4 weeks or about 12 weeks were pooled, because spike-specific TCR depth and breadth did not differ between schedules. Trial participants were enrolled into age subgroups of 18-55, 56-69 and 70-plus years, which contained 148, 28 and 57 TCR-sequenced participants, respectively. TCR sequencing covered approximately 230 trial participants: 207 given two doses of AZD1222 and 26 given two doses of MenACWY control vaccine.

The CDR3 regions of human TCRbeta chains were subjected to immunosequencing. The authors' pipeline ran thus. TCRs in the repertoires were compared against a reference library of SARS-CoV-2-specific TCRs that had been generated with the MIRA antigen-specificity platform. Breadth meant the fraction of unique TCRs that were SARS-CoV-2-associated, whereas depth meant the fraction of total T cells that were SARS-CoV-2-associated. Using the MIRA data, each spike-specific TCR was assigned both to the spike region to which the TCR was reactive and to a CD4 or CD8 class. Log10-transformed breadth and depth values were compared by one-way ANOVA with Sidak's multiple comparisons tests. Held by TCRdb, this immuneACCESS table contains in-frame sequences only and omits some clones. Under half of the omission traces to an unresolved V gene where checked; the cause of the rest is unknown. V, J and clone size are taken as reported in that table, and D and trimming were inferred from the DNA itself. Across this sample there are some 130,000 clones, with around 85% seen only once. About 1.6% of the sample comes from the top ten.

The time point label corresponds to: baseline before first vaccination. Vaccinee samples came from UK trials COV001 and COV002, including a single-blind randomized controlled phase 2/3 trial of AZD1222 (ChAdOx1 nCoV-19) in healthy adults. For TCRbeta chain sequencing, PBMC samples were collected from trial participants at day 0 and at day 28 after the second dose. Overall study outcomes, separate from this receptor: Most participants were white British and females outnumbered males, and the authors suggested that clonal diversity may have been underestimated. Nearly half of unique spike-specific TCRs reportedly recognized epitopes outside regions mutated in the B.1.351 and B.1.1.7 variants. Vaccine-associated CD4 TCRs spanned the whole spike protein, with dominant responses in regions 160-218 and 743-854. The 56-69-year group was small, and its depth increase did not reach significance, likely because of low power. After two AZD1222 doses, spike-specific TCR breadth and depth were significantly higher than at day 0 and than in MenACWY recipients. Conclusions about previously exposed vaccinees are limited because only six or seven AZD1222 recipients were SARS-CoV-2 seropositive at baseline. Because no samples from the day 14 peak response were available, repertoires could be characterized only after the peak T cell response.

The sample consisted of peripheral blood, taken on day 0 of AZD1222 vaccination. The receptor was derived from an adult in good health. This sequence uses TRBV6-5 and TRBJ1-3, with the D gene not clear enough to name. The CDR3 protein is CASSLGPSGGGNTIYF. In nucleotide form, the sequence is TGTGCCAGCAGTTTAGGCCCATCAGGAGGGGGAAACACCATATATTTT.